The 25 T cell receptor beta chains in this list originate from one sample, sequenced in a study of blood T cell repertoires in COVID-19. Using immunoSEQ multiplex PCR, the repertoire was profiled, and TCRdb retains in-frame clones only, with some absent. The table lists about 230,000 clones, about 91% of them singletons, with approximately 2.5% in the top ten. Sample: PBMCs or T cells enriched from blood (not recorded which). All receptors derive from a woman in her thirties or forties with acute COVID-19.

The rearrangement joins TRBV5-4 to TRBJ1-2, with D uncertain. The CDR3 runs 14 residues. The germline gives CDR1 SGHNT, CDR2 YYREEE (reference sequence). Trimming shortened V by 2 bases and J by 7 bases, and 15 bases separated the two germline ends. The CDR3: CASSFPGSPAGYTF. The CDR3 region has the DNA TGTGCCAGCAGCTTCCCGGGGAGTCCGGCTGGCTACACCTTC.

The J gene is TRBJ1-6, the V gene TRBV15; D gene uncertain. V shed 3 bases and J shed 0 bases, with 15 bases lying between them. Germline V gives CDR1 LNHNV, CDR2 YYDKDF (reference sequence). The CDR3 runs 18 residues. CDR3 in DNA: TGTGCCACCAGCAGTAAAGGCGGCACGAGCTCCTATAATTCACCCCTCCACTTT. Amino acid sequence: CATSSKGGTSSYNSPLHF.

The rearrangement uses TRBV7-2 and TRBJ2-2; 11 bases agree with TRBD2. With V trimmed by 3 bases and J by 1 base, 7 bases remained unmatched. The CDR3 contains 18 residues. Per the germline V gene, CDR1 is SGHTA and CDR2 is FQGNSA. DNA of the CDR3: TGTGCCAGCAGCTTGGGGCTAGCGGGGGGCCGGAACACCGGGGAGCTGTTTTTT. Protein sequence: CASSLGLAGGRNTGELFF.

This clone appeared a few times. This chain uses TRBV30 with TRBJ2-7; the D gene is possibly TRBD2 (5 bases). The CDR3 length is 13 residues. Germline loops: CDR1 GTSNPN, CDR2 SVGIG (reference sequence). V dropped 1 base and J dropped 7 bases, with 14 bases sitting between them. CDR3 bases: TGTGCCTGGAGTGAGGATTCTACGGGAGAGCAGTACTTC. It specifies CAWSEDSTGEQYF.

The chain is built from TRBV6-5 and TRBJ2-1; TRBD1 matches 9 bases. Germline trimming cut 5 bases from V and 6 bases from J; bases unmatched to any gene: 8. Germline V gene lookup returns CDR1 MNHEY and CDR2 SVGAGI. The CDR3 sequence is 15 residues long. CDR3 DNA sequence: TGTGCCAGCAGTATAGGGACAGGGCGGTTCAATGAGCAGTTCTTC. It encodes CASSIGTGRFNEQFF.

The V call is TRBV5-6, the J call TRBJ1-2; tentative D call: TRBD1 (6 bases). V shed 4 bases and J shed 2 bases, with 15 bases lying between them. This CDR3 spans 15 amino acids. From germline, CDR1 is SGHDT and CDR2 YYEEEE. As DNA, the CDR3 is TGTGCCAGCAGCACTGCCGGGACATCGAACTATGGCTACACCTTC. As protein: CASSTAGTSNYGYTF.

This clone was detected once. The chain uses TRBV6-5 and TRBJ2-7; 9 nucleotides align to TRBD1. CDR3 length equals 14 residues. The germline CDR1 and CDR2 sequences are MNHEY and SVGAGI. The V and J ends lost 6 bases and 6 bases, in that order; junction bases with no gene match: 9. The CDR3 loop reads CASSLTGGTIEQYF. The CDR3 DNA reads TGTGCCAGCAGCCTGACAGGGGGGACGATCGAGCAGTACTTC.

The CDR3 here is CASSNDRGQGYGYTF. The CDR3 nucleotides are TGTGCCAGCAGTAATGACAGGGGGCAGGGCTATGGCTACACCTTC. This chain connects TRBV2 to TRBJ1-2; 10 bases map to TRBD1. Germline V lookup: CDR1 SNHLY, CDR2 FYNNEI. The CDR3 extends over 15 amino acids. V dropped 5 bases and J dropped 4; count of bases not matched to a gene: 7.

V and J are TRBV27 and TRBJ1-1, with D perhaps matching TRBD1 (6 bases). V was shortened by 5 bases and J by 5 bases, with 15 bases between the two germline ends. CDR1 and CDR2 (germline): MNHEY, SMNVEV (reference sequence). This CDR3 comprises 14 residues. The CDR3 nucleotides read TGTGCCAGCAGTCCGGCAGGGGAATTAACTGAAGCTTTCTTT. Translated: CASSPAGELTEAFF.

The chain recombines TRBV24-1 with TRBJ2-2, with 7 positions matching TRBD1. The trim removed 8 bases at V and 7 bases at J, leaving 6 bases unmatched. CDR3 length: 13 amino acids. Per the germline V gene, CDR1 is KGHDR and CDR2 is SFDVKD. CDR3 protein: CATTGQIGGELFF. In nucleotides, the CDR3 is TGTGCCACCACGGGACAGATAGGCGGGGAGCTGTTTTTT.

This chain uses TRBV3-1 (or the pseudogene TRBV3-2) with TRBJ2-4; 9 nucleotides line up with TRBD2. The CDR3 length is 17 residues. V lost 1 base and J lost 5; bases outside the gene matches: 9. Germline loops: CDR1 LGHDT, CDR2 YNNKEL (reference sequence). CDR3 coding DNA: TGTGCCAGCAGCCAAGTGGGGACTAGCTCAAGAGAAAACATTCAGTACTTC. Amino acid sequence: CASSQVGTSSRENIQYF.

The gene calls are TRBV6-5 and TRBJ2-1; 8 bases fit TRBD1. The trim removed 7 bases at V and 7 bases at J, leaving 6 bases unmatched. Per the germline V gene, CDR1 is MNHEY and CDR2 is SVGAGI. The CDR3 has 13 amino acids. The CDR3 is CASTLGQENEQFF. The CDR3 coding sequence is TGTGCCAGCACCTTGGGACAGGAAAATGAGCAGTTCTTC.

The chain carries TRBV7-2 and TRBJ1-6, with TRBD1 identical over 9 bases. This CDR3 region has 16 residues. Per germline, CDR1 SGHTA and CDR2 FQGNSA. J lost 3 bases, V lost 2 bases, and 2 bases had no gene match. The CDR3 sequence is CASSLRGQGYNSPLHF. CDR3 nucleotides: TGTGCCAGCAGCTTACGGGGACAGGGCTATAATTCACCCCTCCACTTT.

The chain combines TRBV18 with TRBJ2-2, with D perhaps matching TRBD1 (7 bases). CDR3 length: 18 residues. In germline, CDR1 is KGHSH, CDR2 LQKENI. V was trimmed by 3 bases and J by 0 bases, leaving 17 bases between them. CDR3 amino acids: CASSPDRRENANTGELFF. CDR3 sequence (DNA): TGTGCCAGCTCACCGGACAGGAGGGAAAATGCGAACACCGGGGAGCTGTTTTTT.

In this sample, this clone turned up once. The chain employs TRBV19 and TRBJ1-5, with D hard to call. Germline V gene lookup returns CDR1 LNHDA and CDR2 SQIVND (reference sequence). The CDR3 extends over 17 amino acids. The V and J ends lost 1 base and 0 bases respectively, with 13 bases between them. The CDR3 DNA follows: TGTGCCAGTAGTATAGGGAGAGATCGGATTAGCAATCAGCCCCAGCATTTT. Its protein is CASSIGRDRISNQPQHF.

The rearrangement uses TRBV1 and TRBJ1-2; whether TRBD1, the table's D call, matches the DNA was not checked. TRBV1 is a pseudogene. The CDR3 runs to 15 residues. The CDR3 coding sequence is TGCACCAGCAGCCCGTGGACAGGGGGCGACTATGGCTACACCTTC. This encodes CTSSPWTGGDYGYTF.

The CDR3 DNA follows: TGTGCCTGGAGTGCCGGGGGACAGCAGTACTTC. Its translation: CAWSAGGQQYF. The chain recombines TRBV30 with TRBJ2-7; D is possibly TRBD2 (6 bases). This CDR3 has 11 amino acids. V was clipped by 1 base and J by 8 bases, with 9 bases between them. Germline V CDR1 and CDR2: GTSNPN, SVGIG (reference sequence).

The chain employs TRBV5-1 and TRBJ1-5; TRBD1 is a possible D gene (6 bases). Trimming shortened V by 0 bases and J by 3 bases, and 10 bases separated the two germline ends. Germline V lookup: CDR1 SGHRS, CDR2 YFSETQ. This CDR3 has 15 amino acids. The CDR3 loop reads CASSLGDTANQPQHF. CDR3 nucleotide sequence: TGCGCCAGCAGCTTGGGGGACACCGCCAATCAGCCCCAGCATTTT.

J is TRBJ1-1 and V is TRBV5-1, with 10 bases that match TRBD1. V trimming: 5 bases; J trimming: 7 bases; junction bases outside the gene matches: 5. The CDR3 spans 13 residues. CDR1 and CDR2 (germline): SGHRS, YFSETQ. CDR3: CASSRTGGGEAFF. The CDR3 coding sequence is TGCGCCAGCAGTAGGACAGGGGGTGGTGAAGCTTTCTTT. The variable domain in full, completed from reference TRBV5-1 and TRBJ1-1, reads KAGVTQTPRYLIKTRGQQVTLSCSPISGHRSVSWYQQTPGQGLQFLFEYFSETQRNKGNFPGRFSGRQFSNSRSEMNVSTLELGDSALYLCASSRTGGGEAFFGQGTRLTVV.

This chain joins TRBV11-3 and TRBJ2-1; no clear D gene. The germline gives CDR1 SGHNT, CDR2 YENEEA. Trimming removed 8 bases from V and 3 bases from J, with 11 bases in between. This CDR3 contains 13 residues. The CDR3 DNA follows: TGTGCCAGCCAGATCCTTAACTACAATGAGCAGTTCTTC. Protein sequence: CASQILNYNEQFF.

The rearrangement links TRBV5-3 to TRBJ1-5; TRBD1 matches at 8 bases. TRBV5-3 is an open reading frame, and its role is uncertain. The CDR3 runs 14 residues. J lost 3 bases, V lost 5 bases, and 4 bases had no gene match. In DNA, the CDR3 is TGTGCCAGAAGTATACAGGGGGACAATCAGCCCCAGCATTTT. Its protein product is CARSIQGDNQPQHF.

The chain has TRBV20-1 and TRBJ2-7, with TRBD2 as a possible D gene (7 bases). CDR1 DFQATT and CDR2 SNEGSKA come from the germline V gene (reference sequence). The CDR3 is made up of 14 amino acids. With 3 bases removed from V and 0 bases from J, the gap between germline ends came to 12 bases. As DNA, the CDR3 is TGCAGTGCTAGTGGGGGGGGCAGCTCCTACGAGCAGTACTTC. It yields the protein CSASGGGSSYEQYF.

This clone was counted only a few times. The chain employs TRBV5-4 and TRBJ1-5, with D possibly matching TRBD1 (5 bases). CDR1 and CDR2 (germline): SGHNT, YYREEE (reference sequence). The CDR3 sequence is 12 residues long. V was cut by 4 bases and J by 11 bases, with 13 bases left in between. The CDR3 region has the DNA TGTGCCAGCAGCCCCGGAGGGGAGTCCCAGCATTTT. This codes for CASSPGGESQHF.

This chain links TRBV14 with TRBJ1-1, with TRBD1 matching 7 bases. The CDR3 contains 15 residues. Germline CDR1 SGHDN, CDR2 FVKESK. Losses at the gene ends were 4 bases for V and 7 bases for J; bases not matched to a gene: 12. For the CDR3, the DNA is TGTGCCAGCAGCCGGATAGGGGGCTGGAGAAGTGAAGCTTTCTTT. This gives the protein CASSRIGGWRSEAFF.

The chain couples TRBV10-1 to TRBJ2-2; TRBD2 agrees at 8 bases. The CDR3 extends over 15 amino acids. CDR1 is WNHNN, CDR2 SYGVQD, per germline (reference sequence). J lost 4 bases, V lost 6 bases, and 7 bases had no gene match. The CDR3 DNA reads TGCGCCAGCAGCAAGACCGCGGGGGGCACCGGGGAGCTGTTTTTT. This codes for CASSKTAGGTGELFF.